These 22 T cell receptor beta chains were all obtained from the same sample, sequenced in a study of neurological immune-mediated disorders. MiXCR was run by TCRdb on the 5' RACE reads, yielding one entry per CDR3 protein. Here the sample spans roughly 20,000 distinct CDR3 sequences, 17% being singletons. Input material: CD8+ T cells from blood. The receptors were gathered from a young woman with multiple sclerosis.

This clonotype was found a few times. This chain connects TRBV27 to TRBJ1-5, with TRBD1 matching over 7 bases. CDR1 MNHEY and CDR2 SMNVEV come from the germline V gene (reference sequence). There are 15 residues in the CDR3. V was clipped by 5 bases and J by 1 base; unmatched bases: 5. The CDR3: CASSPTGMSNQPQHF. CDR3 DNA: TGTGCCAGCAGTCCGACAGGGATGAGCAATCAGCCCCAGCATTTT.

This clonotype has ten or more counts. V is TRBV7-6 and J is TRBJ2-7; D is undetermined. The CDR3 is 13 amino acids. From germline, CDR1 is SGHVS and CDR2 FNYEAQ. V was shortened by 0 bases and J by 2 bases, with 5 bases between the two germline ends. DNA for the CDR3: TGTGCCAGCAGCTTAGCGGTAGCCTACGAGCAGTACTTC. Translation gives CASSLAVAYEQYF.

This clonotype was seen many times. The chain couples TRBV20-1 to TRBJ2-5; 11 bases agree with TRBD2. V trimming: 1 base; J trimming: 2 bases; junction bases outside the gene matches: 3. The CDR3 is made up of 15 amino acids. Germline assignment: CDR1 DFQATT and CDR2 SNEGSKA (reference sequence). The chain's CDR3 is CSARGLAGFQETQYF. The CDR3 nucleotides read TGCAGTGCTAGAGGACTAGCGGGATTTCAAGAGACCCAGTACTTC.

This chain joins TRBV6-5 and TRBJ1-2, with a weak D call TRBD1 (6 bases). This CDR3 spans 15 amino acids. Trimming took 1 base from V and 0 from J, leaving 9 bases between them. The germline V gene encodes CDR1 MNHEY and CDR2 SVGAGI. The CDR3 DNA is TGTGCCAGCAGTTACTTCCAGGGGTCTAACTATGGCTACACCTTC. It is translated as CASSYFQGSNYGYTF.

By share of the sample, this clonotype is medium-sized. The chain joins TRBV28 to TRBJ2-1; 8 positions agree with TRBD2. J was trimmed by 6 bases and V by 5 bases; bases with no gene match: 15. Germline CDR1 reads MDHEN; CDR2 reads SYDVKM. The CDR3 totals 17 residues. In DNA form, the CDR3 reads TGTGCCAGCAGTCCCCGCGTTGTTAGCGGGGATATCAATGAGCAGTTCTTC. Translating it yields CASSPRVVSGDINEQFF.

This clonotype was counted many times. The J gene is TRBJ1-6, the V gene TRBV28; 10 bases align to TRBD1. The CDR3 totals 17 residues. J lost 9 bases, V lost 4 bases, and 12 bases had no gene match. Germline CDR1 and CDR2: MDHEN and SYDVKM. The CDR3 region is CASSSLGTGVRSSPLHF. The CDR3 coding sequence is TGTGCCAGCAGTTCCCTGGGGACAGGGGTAAGGAGTTCACCCCTCCACTTT.

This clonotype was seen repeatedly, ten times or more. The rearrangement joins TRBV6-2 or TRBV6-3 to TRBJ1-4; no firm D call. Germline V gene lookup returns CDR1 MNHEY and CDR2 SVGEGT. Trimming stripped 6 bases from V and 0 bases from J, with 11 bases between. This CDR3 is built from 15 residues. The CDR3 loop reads CASSRTAATNEKLFF. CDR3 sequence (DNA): TGTGCCAGCAGCCGAACAGCCGCAACTAATGAAAAACTGTTTTTT.

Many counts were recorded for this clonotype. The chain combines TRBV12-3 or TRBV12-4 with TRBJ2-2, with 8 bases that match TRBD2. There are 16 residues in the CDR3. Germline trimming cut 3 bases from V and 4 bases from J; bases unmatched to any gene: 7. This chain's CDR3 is CASSFITSGSTGELFF. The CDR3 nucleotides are TGTGCCAGCAGTTTTATCACTAGCGGCTCCACCGGGGAGCTGTTTTTT.

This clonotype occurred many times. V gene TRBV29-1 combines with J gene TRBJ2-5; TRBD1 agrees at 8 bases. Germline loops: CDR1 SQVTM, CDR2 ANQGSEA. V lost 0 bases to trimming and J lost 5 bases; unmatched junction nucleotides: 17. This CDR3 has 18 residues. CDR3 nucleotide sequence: TGCAGCGTTGAAGATCCTTGGGGGACAGGATCCACGAGGGAGACCCAGTACTTC. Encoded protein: CSVEDPWGTGSTRETQYF.

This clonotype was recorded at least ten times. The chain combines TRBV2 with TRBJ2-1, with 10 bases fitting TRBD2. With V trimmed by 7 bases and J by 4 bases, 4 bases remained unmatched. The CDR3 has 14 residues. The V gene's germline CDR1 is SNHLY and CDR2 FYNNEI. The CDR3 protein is CASNSGGGYNEQFF. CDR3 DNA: TGTGCCAGCAACAGCGGGGGGGGATACAATGAGCAGTTCTTC.

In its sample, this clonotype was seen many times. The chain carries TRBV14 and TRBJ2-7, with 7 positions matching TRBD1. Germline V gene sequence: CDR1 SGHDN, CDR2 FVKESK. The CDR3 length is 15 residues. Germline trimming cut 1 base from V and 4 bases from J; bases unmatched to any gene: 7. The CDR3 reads CASSQGQGPFYEQYF. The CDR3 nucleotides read TGTGCCAGCAGCCAAGGACAGGGACCCTTTTACGAGCAGTACTTC.

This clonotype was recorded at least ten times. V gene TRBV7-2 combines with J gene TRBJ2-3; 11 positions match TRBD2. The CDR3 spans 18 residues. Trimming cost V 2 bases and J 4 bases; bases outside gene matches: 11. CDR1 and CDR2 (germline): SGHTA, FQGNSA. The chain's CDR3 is CASSLPLGSGGVPDTQYF. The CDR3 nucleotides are TGTGCCAGCAGCTTACCGCTGGGTAGCGGGGGGGTACCAGATACGCAGTATTTT.

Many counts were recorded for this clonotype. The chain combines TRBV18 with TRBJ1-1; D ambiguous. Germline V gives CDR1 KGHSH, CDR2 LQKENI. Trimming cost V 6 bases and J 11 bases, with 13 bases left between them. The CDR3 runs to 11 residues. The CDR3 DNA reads TGTGCCAGCTCCTTAGATTACGGGGCTTTCTTT. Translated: CASSLDYGAFF.

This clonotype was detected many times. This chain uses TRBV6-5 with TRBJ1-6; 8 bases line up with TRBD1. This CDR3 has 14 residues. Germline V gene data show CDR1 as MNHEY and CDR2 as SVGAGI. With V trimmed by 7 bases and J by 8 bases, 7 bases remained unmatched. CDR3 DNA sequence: TGTGCCAGCACCTTTACAGGGGGGCATTCACCCCTCCACTTT. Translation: CASTFTGGHSPLHF.

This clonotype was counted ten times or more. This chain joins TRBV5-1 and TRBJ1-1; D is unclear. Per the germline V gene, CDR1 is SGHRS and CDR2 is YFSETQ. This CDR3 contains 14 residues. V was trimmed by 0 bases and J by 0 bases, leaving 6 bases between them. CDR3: CASSLASMNTEAFF. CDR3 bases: TGCGCCAGCAGCTTGGCTTCTATGAACACTGAAGCTTTCTTT.

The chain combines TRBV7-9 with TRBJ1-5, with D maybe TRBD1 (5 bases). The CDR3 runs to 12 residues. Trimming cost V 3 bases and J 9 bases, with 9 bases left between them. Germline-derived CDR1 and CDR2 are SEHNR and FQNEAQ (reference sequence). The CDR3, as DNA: TGTGCCAGCAGCTTGGGGGGTAGGCCCCAGCATTTT. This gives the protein CASSLGGRPQHF.

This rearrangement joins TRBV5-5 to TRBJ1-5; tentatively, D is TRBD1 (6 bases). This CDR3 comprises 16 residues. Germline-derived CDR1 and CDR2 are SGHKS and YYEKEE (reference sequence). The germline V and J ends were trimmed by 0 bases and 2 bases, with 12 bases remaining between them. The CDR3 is CASSLEAQGGNQPQHF. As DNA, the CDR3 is TGTGCCAGCAGCTTGGAGGCACAGGGTGGCAATCAGCCCCAGCATTTT.

Here the CDR3 reads CASTMEMSKTQYF. DNA for the CDR3: TGTGCCAGCACTATGGAGATGTCAAAGACCCAGTACTTC. The chain combines TRBV7-9 with TRBJ2-5; D ambiguous. Germline V gives CDR1 SEHNR, CDR2 FQNEAQ (reference sequence). V lost 7 bases and J lost 6, with 15 bases in between. The CDR3 sequence is 13 residues long.

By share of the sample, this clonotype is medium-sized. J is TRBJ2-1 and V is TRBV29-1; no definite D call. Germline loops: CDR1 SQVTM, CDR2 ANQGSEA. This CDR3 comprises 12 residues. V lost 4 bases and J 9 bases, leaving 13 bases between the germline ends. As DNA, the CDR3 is TGCAGCGTTGTTCCCCACGACACTGAGCAGTTCTTC. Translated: CSVVPHDTEQFF.

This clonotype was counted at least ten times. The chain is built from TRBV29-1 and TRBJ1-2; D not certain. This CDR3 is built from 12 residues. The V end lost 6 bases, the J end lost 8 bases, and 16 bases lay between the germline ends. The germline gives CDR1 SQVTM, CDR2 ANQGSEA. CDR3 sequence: CSVRKGLGGYTF. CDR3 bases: TGCAGCGTAAGGAAAGGCTTGGGCGGCTACACCTTC.

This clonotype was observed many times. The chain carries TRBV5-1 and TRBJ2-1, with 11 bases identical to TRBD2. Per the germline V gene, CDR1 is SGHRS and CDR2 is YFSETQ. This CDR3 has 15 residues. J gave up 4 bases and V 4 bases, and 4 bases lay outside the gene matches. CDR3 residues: CASSLGLAVYNEQFF. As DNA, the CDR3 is TGCGCCAGCAGCCTGGGACTAGCGGTTTACAATGAGCAGTTCTTC.

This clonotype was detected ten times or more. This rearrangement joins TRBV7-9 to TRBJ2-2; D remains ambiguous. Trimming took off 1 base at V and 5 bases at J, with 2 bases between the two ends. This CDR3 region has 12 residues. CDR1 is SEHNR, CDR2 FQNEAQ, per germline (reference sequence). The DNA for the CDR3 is TGTGCCAGCAGCTTAGGGACCGGGGAGCTGTTTTTT. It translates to CASSLGTGELFF.